These 27 T cell receptor beta chains came from one sample sequenced in a study of T cells in localized non-small cell lung cancer. Sequenced by immunoSEQ multiplex PCR; TCRdb stores in-frame clones only, minus some. The top ten hold 15% to 20% of the sample, which has roughly 76,000 clones, 80% seen once. Material: PBMCs, obtained before any cancer treatment. The receptors originated from a man aged 35 to 69 with stage II squamous cell lung carcinoma.

CDR3 in amino acids: CASGLVGGDRPYEQYF. CDR3 coding DNA: TGTGCTAGTGGTTTGGTAGGAGGGGACAGACCCTACGAGCAGTACTTC. This sequence joins TRBV12-5 and TRBJ2-7, with TRBD1 as a possible D gene (7 bases). The germline V gene has CDR1 LGHNT and CDR2 FRNRAP. V dropped 0 bases and J dropped 2 bases, with 14 bases sitting between them. This CDR3 has 16 amino acids. Looking up the rest from reference TRBV12-5 and TRBJ2-7 gives the full variable domain: DARVTQTPRHKVTEMGQEVTMRCQPILGHNTVFWYRQTMMQGLELLAYFRNRAPLDDSGMPKDRFSAEMPDATLATLKIQPSEPRDSAVYFCASGLVGGDRPYEQYFGPGTRLTVT.

The rearrangement joins TRBV7-8 to TRBJ2-7, with D perhaps matching TRBD2 (5 bases). V gave up 1 base and J gave up 7 bases, with 14 bases separating them. This CDR3 has 14 residues. Germline loops: CDR1 SGHVS, CDR2 FQNEAQ. For the CDR3, the DNA is TGTGCCAGCAGCTTAGTCGGAGGATTTTCTGAGCAGTACTTC. It specifies CASSLVGGFSEQYF.

The V gene is TRBV6-5, the J gene TRBJ1-1; possible D gene TRBD1, 5 bases. This CDR3 is 14 amino acids long. The germline CDR1 and CDR2 sequences are MNHEY and SVGAGI. V was shortened by 2 bases and J by 8 bases, with 15 bases between the two germline ends. The CDR3 here is CASSYGPGTREAFF. In DNA, the CDR3 is TGTGCCAGCAGTTACGGGCCGGGGACGAGGGAAGCTTTCTTT.

V gene TRBV30 combines with J gene TRBJ1-4; no clear D. V lost 3 bases and J lost 8, with 19 bases in between. The CDR3 sequence is 15 residues long. Germline CDR1 reads GTSNPN; CDR2 reads SVGIG (reference sequence). CDR3 nucleotide sequence: TGTGCCTGGAGGGGGAATGGCTTTCGTAACGAAAAACTGTTTTTT. This gives the protein CAWRGNGFRNEKLFF.

The genes are TRBV19 and TRBJ1-4, with D uncertain. The CDR3 consists of 11 residues. Germline assignment: CDR1 LNHDA and CDR2 SQIVND (reference sequence). The V and J ends lost 3 bases and 8 bases respectively, with 4 bases between them. The CDR3 DNA reads TGTGCCAGTAGTATGGGGGAAAAACTGTTTTTT. Translating it yields CASSMGEKLFF.

The genes are TRBV4-2 and TRBJ2-1, with 7 bases identical to TRBD1. There are 12 residues in the CDR3. Trimming took 8 bases from V and 4 from J; bases not matched to a gene: 2. CDR1 is LGHNA and CDR2 is YNFKEQ in the germline V gene. The CDR3 sequence is CASGGQYNEQFF. The DNA of the CDR3 is TGTGCCAGCGGGGGACAGTACAATGAGCAGTTCTTC.

The V and J genes are TRBV27 and TRBJ1-4; 9 bases are shared with TRBD1. CDR3 length: 15 amino acids. Losses at the gene ends were 4 bases for V and 8 bases for J; bases not matched to a gene: 8. CDR1 and CDR2 (germline): MNHEY, SMNVEV (reference sequence). CDR3 protein: CASSYRGLFEEKLFF. The CDR3 DNA sequence: TGTGCCAGCAGTTACAGGGGGCTGTTTGAAGAAAAACTGTTTTTT.

V usage is TRBV7-9 and J usage is TRBJ1-1, with D hard to call. The CDR3 spans 14 residues. Between the trimmed V and J ends, which lost 1 base and 8 bases, there was a span of 14 bases. Germline V gene lookup returns CDR1 SEHNR and CDR2 FQNEAQ (reference sequence). The CDR3 DNA reads TGTGCCAGCAGCTTAGTGGATGGAACCACCGAAGCTTTCTTT. Translated: CASSLVDGTTEAFF.

The chain uses TRBV6-5 and TRBJ2-1, with 7 bases aligning to TRBD2. Germline assignment: CDR1 MNHEY and CDR2 SVGAGI. The CDR3 sequence is 16 residues long. V lost 2 bases and J lost 4; bases outside the gene matches: 8. Here the CDR3 DNA reads TGTGCCAGCAGTTACGAGGGAATAGCGGGTTACAATGAGCAGTTCTTC. It yields the protein CASSYEGIAGYNEQFF.

V and J are TRBV20-1 and TRBJ1-4; D remains ambiguous. Trimming took 6 bases from V and 7 from J, leaving 9 bases between them. Germline CDR1 DFQATT, CDR2 SNEGSKA (reference sequence). The CDR3 is 11 amino acids. The CDR3: CSAGGPEKLFF. CDR3 in DNA: TGCAGTGCCGGCGGGCCTGAAAAACTGTTTTTT.

This sequence joins TRBV19 and TRBJ1-1; D remains unclear. V lost 8 bases and J 3 bases, leaving 13 bases between the germline ends. CDR3 length equals 13 residues. CDR1 is LNHDA and CDR2 is SQIVND in the germline V gene (reference sequence). The chain's CDR3 is CASGSGEHTEAFF. CDR3 DNA: TGTGCCAGTGGGAGTGGGGAACACACTGAAGCTTTCTTT.

The genes are TRBV27 and TRBJ2-1, with 7 nucleotides matching TRBD1. Trimming took 0 bases from V and 2 from J; bases not matched to a gene: 1. Germline CDR1 is MNHEY and CDR2 is SMNVEV (reference sequence). This CDR3 region has 15 residues. Here the CDR3 DNA reads TGTGCCAGCAGTTTATCAGGGGGCGCCTACAATGAGCAGTTCTTC. Its translation is CASSLSGGAYNEQFF.

The chain has TRBV29-1 and TRBJ2-7, with a possible D match to TRBD2 (5 bases). Germline CDR1 is SQVTM and CDR2 is ANQGSEA. The V and J ends lost 6 bases and 3 bases respectively, with 15 bases between them. The CDR3 totals 13 residues. CDR3 in DNA: TGCAGCGTGGGCCGTGCGGGTGGCTACGAGCAGTACTTC. The encoded protein is CSVGRAGGYEQYF.

The J gene is TRBJ2-2, the V gene TRBV19; 7 bases match TRBD1. The V and J ends lost 5 bases and 3 bases, in that order; junction bases with no gene match: 3. The CDR3 sequence is 14 residues long. The V gene's germline CDR1 is LNHDA and CDR2 SQIVND (reference sequence). The CDR3 reads CASSDTGDTGELFF. Written as DNA, the CDR3 is TGTGCCAGTAGTGACACAGGGGACACCGGGGAGCTGTTTTTT. Full variable domain (rest looked up from reference TRBV19 and TRBJ2-2): DGGITQSPKYLFRKEGQNVTLSCEQNLNHDAMYWYRQDPGQGLRLIYYSQIVNDFQKGDIAEGYSVSREKKESFPLTVTSAQKNPTAFYLCASSDTGDTGELFFGEGSRLTVL.

By its share, this clone is medium-sized. The rearrangement links TRBV4-1 to TRBJ1-4, with D hard to call. V was pared by 1 base and J by 8 bases, with 14 bases between. Germline assignment: CDR1 MGHRA and CDR2 YSYEKL. The CDR3 covers 15 residues. The CDR3 DNA reads as TGCGCCAGCAGCCAAGTGGTAGCGGTACGGGAAAAACTGTTTTTT. Translation: CASSQVVAVREKLFF.

This clone has a single count. This rearrangement joins TRBV29-1 to TRBJ2-7; D tentatively reads TRBD1 or TRBD2 (7 bases each). Germline CDR1 reads SQVTM; CDR2 reads ANQGSEA. V was shortened by 6 bases and J by 6 bases, with 18 bases between the two germline ends. The CDR3 contains 13 residues. CDR3 DNA sequence: TGCAGCGTGCGTTGGGGAGGGGGCTCCGAGCAGTACTTC. Translation: CSVRWGGGSEQYF.

The chain is built from TRBV30 and TRBJ2-7; D ambiguous. Germline-derived CDR1 and CDR2 are GTSNPN and SVGIG (reference sequence). This CDR3 is built from 13 residues. Trimming removed 0 bases at V and 4 bases at J, with 10 bases between. This CDR3 is CAWSVGSGYEQYF. The CDR3 region has the DNA TGTGCCTGGAGTGTCGGTTCCGGGTACGAGCAGTACTTC.

The chain couples TRBV10-3 to TRBJ1-1; D is unresolved. CDR3 size: 13 residues. CDR1 and CDR2 (germline): ENHRY, SYGVKD. Trimming took 2 bases from V and 7 from J, leaving 11 bases between them. The CDR3 reads CAISEPGLDEAFF. In DNA, the CDR3 is TGTGCCATCAGTGAGCCAGGCTTGGATGAAGCTTTCTTT.

The chain joins TRBV9 to TRBJ2-3; D possibly corresponds to TRBD2 (6 bases). Germline assignment: CDR1 SGDLS and CDR2 YYNGEE. The CDR3 runs to 16 residues. V was cut by 4 bases and J by 0 bases, with 15 bases left in between. As DNA, the CDR3 is TGTGCCAGCAGCCTGTATGGTGGGAGGAGCACAGATACGCAGTATTTT. This gives the protein CASSLYGGRSTDTQYF.

The chain couples TRBV9 to TRBJ2-3; unclear D gene. Germline V gives CDR1 SGDLS, CDR2 YYNGEE. The CDR3 consists of 14 residues. V gave up 0 bases and J gave up 2 bases, with 7 bases separating them. The CDR3 region has the DNA TGTGCCAGCAGCGTAGCATGGGACACAGATACGCAGTATTTT. Amino acid sequence: CASSVAWDTDTQYF.

The rearrangement joins TRBV5-1 to TRBJ2-7; 7 bases align to TRBD2. The CDR3 length is 14 residues. J was trimmed by 5 bases and V by 0 bases; bases with no gene match: 5. Per the germline V gene, CDR1 is SGHRS and CDR2 is YFSETQ. The CDR3, as DNA: TGCGCCAGCAGCTTGGTCGGGGGGATCGACGAGCAGTACTTC. Its protein product is CASSLVGGIDEQYF.

The CDR3 loop reads CASSLAGNDYNEQFF. In nucleotides, the CDR3 is TGTGCCAGCAGCTTGGCGGGGAACGATTACAATGAGCAGTTCTTC. The chain carries TRBV7-2 and TRBJ2-1, with D possibly being TRBD2 (6 bases). V shed 3 bases and J shed 4 bases, with 13 bases lying between them. CDR1 and CDR2 from the germline V gene are SGHTA and FQGNSA. This CDR3 spans 15 amino acids.

The chain has TRBV6-1 and TRBJ1-2; D is unclear. CDR3 length: 15 residues. Germline lookup yields CDR1 MNHNS and CDR2 SASEGT. Trimming stripped 1 base from V and 0 bases from J, with 9 bases between. The CDR3 region has the DNA TGTGCCAGCAGTGAAGTCCTGAGAGCTAACTATGGCTACACCTTC. This translates into CASSEVLRANYGYTF.

This sequence joins TRBV28 and TRBJ1-4, with a tentative D call TRBD1 (6 bases). CDR1 is MDHEN, CDR2 SYDVKM, per germline. There are 15 residues in the CDR3. Trimming removed 5 bases from V and 3 bases from J, with 13 bases in between. The CDR3 coding sequence is TGTGCCAGCAGTAGCGGGGGCGGGGCTAATGAAAAACTGTTTTTT. Its protein is CASSSGGGANEKLFF. Combining the CDR3 with reference TRBV28 and TRBJ1-4 gives the whole variable domain DVKVTQSSRYLVKRTGEKVFLECVQDMDHENMFWYRQDPGLGLRLIYFSYDVKMKEKGDIPEGYSVSREKKERFSLILESASTNQTSMYLCASSSGGGANEKLFFGSGTQLSVL.

The rearrangement uses TRBV15 and TRBJ1-2; possibly TRBD1 for D (6 bases). V lost 0 bases, J lost 4 bases, and 9 bases lay in between. This CDR3 has 14 amino acids. From germline, CDR1 is LNHNV and CDR2 YYDKDF (reference sequence). The CDR3 is CATSRDRGSYGYTF. CDR3 bases: TGTGCCACCAGCAGAGACAGGGGATCCTATGGCTACACCTTC. The whole variable domain, remainder taken from reference TRBV15 and TRBJ1-2, is DAMVIQNPRYQVTQFGKPVTLSCSQTLNHNVMYWYQQKSSQAPKLLFHYYDKDFNNEADTPDNFQSRRPNTSFCFLDIRSPGLGDTAMYLCATSRDRGSYGYTFGSGTRLTVV.

This clone has more than one count but fewer than ten. The rearrangement uses TRBV7-9 and TRBJ1-2, with TRBD1 as a possible D gene (5 bases). The CDR3 runs to 13 residues. Germline lookup yields CDR1 SEHNR and CDR2 FQNEAQ (reference sequence). With 0 bases removed from V and 4 bases from J, the gap between germline ends came to 6 bases. The CDR3 loop reads CASSLAQGYGYTF. In DNA form, the CDR3 reads TGTGCCAGCAGCTTAGCGCAGGGCTATGGCTACACCTTC.

The rearrangement links TRBV19 to TRBJ2-5, with 9 bases identical to TRBD1. V shed 2 bases and J 5 bases; nucleotides not matched to a gene: 18. The CDR3 spans 19 residues. Germline V gene sequence: CDR1 LNHDA, CDR2 SQIVND (reference sequence). CDR3 amino acids: CASSIRRFAGTGRIETQYF. The CDR3 DNA sequence: TGTGCCAGTAGTATAAGAAGGTTTGCCGGGACAGGGAGGATTGAGACCCAGTACTTC.